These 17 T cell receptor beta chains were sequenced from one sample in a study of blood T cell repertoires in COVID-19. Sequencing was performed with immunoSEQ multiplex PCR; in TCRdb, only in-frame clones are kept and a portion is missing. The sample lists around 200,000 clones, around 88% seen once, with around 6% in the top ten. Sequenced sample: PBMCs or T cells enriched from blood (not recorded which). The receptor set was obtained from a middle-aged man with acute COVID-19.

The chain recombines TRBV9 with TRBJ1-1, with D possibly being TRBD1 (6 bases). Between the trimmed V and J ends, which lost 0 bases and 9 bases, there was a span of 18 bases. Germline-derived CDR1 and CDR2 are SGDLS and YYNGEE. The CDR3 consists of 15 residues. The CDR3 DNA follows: TGTGCCAGCAGCGTAGCTGGGACACCAAATAGCCAAGCTTTCTTT. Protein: CASSVAGTPNSQAFF. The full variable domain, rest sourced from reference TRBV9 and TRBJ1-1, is DSGVTQTPKHLITATGQRVTLRCSPRSGDLSVYWYQQSLDQGLQFLIQYYNGEERAKGNILERFSAQQFPDLHSELNLSSLELGDSALYFCASSVAGTPNSQAFFGQGTRLTVV.

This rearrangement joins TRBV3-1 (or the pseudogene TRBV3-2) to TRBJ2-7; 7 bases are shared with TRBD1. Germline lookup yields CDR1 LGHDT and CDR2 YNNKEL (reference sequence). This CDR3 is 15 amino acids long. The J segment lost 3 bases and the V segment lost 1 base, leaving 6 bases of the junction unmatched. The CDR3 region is CASSQVPGQHYEQYF. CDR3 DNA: TGTGCCAGCAGCCAAGTCCCGGGACAGCACTACGAGCAGTACTTC.

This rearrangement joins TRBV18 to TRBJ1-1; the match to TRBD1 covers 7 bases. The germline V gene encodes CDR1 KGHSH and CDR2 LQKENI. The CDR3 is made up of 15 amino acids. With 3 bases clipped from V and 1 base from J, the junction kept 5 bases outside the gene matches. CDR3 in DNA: TGTGCCAGCTCACCGGGACAGAGAGGGAACACTGAAGCTTTCTTT. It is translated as CASSPGQRGNTEAFF.

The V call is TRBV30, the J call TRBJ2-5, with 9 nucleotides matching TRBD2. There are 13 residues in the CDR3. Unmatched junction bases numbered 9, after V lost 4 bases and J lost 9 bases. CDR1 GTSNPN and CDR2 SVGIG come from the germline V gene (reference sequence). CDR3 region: CAWTLSGSTAQYF. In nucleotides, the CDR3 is TGTGCCTGGACCCTTAGCGGGAGTACGGCCCAGTACTTC. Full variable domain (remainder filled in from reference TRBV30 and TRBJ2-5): SQTIHQWPATLVQPVGSPLSLECTVEGTSNPNLYWYRQAAGRGLQLLFYSVGIGQISSEVPQNLSASRPQDRQFILSSKKLLLSDSGFYLCAWTLSGSTAQYFGPGTRLLVL.

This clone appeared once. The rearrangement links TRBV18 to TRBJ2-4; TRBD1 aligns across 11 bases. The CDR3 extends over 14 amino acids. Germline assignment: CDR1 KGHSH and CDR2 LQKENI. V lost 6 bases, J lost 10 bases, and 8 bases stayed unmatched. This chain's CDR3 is CASSPGQGVLIQYF. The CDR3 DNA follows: TGTGCCAGCTCCCCGGGACAGGGGGTTCTGATTCAGTACTTC.

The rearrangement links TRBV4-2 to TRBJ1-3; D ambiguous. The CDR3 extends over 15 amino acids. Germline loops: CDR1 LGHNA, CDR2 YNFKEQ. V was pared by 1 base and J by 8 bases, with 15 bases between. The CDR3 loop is CASSQVIVSRDTIYF. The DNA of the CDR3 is TGTGCCAGCAGCCAAGTAATAGTCTCGCGGGACACCATATATTTT.

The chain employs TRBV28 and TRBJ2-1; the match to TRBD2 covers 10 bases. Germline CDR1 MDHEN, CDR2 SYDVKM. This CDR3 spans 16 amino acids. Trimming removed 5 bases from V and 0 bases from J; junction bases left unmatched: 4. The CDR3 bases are TGTGCCAGCAGTCTTTCTAGCGGGGGCTCCTACAATGAGCAGTTCTTC. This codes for CASSLSSGGSYNEQFF.

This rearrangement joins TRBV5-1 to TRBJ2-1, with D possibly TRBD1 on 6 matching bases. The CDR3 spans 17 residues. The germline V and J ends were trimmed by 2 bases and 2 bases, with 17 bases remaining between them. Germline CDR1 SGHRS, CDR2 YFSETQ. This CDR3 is CASSLGTQGYAYNEQFF. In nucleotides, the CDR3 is TGCGCCAGCAGCTTAGGGACACAGGGCTATGCCTACAATGAGCAGTTCTTC.

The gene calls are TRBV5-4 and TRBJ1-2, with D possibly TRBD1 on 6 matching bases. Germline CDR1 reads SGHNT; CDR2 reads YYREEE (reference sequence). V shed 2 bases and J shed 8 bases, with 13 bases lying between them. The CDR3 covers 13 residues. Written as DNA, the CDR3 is TGTGCCAGCAGCTTAACAGGGACGAGAGGCTACACCTTC. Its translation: CASSLTGTRGYTF.

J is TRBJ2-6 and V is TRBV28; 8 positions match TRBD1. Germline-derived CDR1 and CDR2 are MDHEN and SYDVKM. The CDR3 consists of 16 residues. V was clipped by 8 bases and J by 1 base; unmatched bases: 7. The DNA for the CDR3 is TGTGCCAGCGTTGGACAGGGTGGTTCTGGGGCCAACGTCCTGACTTTC. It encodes CASVGQGGSGANVLTF.

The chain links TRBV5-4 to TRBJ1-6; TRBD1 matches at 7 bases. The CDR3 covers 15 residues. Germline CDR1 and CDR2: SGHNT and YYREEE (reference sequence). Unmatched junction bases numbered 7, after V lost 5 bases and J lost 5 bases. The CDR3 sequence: CASRWDRDHNSPLHF. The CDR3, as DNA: TGTGCCAGCAGGTGGGACAGAGATCATAATTCACCCCTCCACTTT.

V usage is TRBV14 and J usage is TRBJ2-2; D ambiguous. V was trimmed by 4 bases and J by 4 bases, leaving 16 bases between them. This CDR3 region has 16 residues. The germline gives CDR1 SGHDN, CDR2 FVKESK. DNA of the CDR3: TGTGCCAGCAGCCGACTTCAGAGTACGGGCACCGGGGAGCTGTTTTTT. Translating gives CASSRLQSTGTGELFF.

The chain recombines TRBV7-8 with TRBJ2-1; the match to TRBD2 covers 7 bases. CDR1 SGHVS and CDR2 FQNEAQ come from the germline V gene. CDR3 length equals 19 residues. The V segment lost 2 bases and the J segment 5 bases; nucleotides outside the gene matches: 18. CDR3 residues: CASSLRPGVAGEDDNEQFF. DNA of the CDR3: TGTGCCAGCAGCTTAAGGCCGGGGGTGGCGGGAGAAGACGACAATGAGCAGTTCTTC.

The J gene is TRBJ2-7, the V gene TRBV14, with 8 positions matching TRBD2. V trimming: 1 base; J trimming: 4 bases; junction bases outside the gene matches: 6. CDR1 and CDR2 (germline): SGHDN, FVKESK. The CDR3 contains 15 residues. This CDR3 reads CASSQATSGPYEQYF. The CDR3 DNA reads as TGTGCCAGCAGCCAAGCTACTAGCGGACCTTACGAGCAGTACTTC.

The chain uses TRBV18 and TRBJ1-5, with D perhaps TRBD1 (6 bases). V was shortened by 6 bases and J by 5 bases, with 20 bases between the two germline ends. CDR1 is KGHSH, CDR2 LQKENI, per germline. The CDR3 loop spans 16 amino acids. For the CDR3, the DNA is TGTGCCAGCTCCCCAGGGGAGGGATGGGAAGATCAGCCCCAGCATTTT. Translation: CASSPGEGWEDQPQHF.

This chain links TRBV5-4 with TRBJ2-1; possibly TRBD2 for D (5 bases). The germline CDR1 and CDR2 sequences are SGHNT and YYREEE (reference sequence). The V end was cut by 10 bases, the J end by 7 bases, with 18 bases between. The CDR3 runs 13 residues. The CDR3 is CAVGLASWNEQFF. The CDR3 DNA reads TGTGCCGTTGGACTTGCCTCCTGGAATGAGCAGTTCTTC.

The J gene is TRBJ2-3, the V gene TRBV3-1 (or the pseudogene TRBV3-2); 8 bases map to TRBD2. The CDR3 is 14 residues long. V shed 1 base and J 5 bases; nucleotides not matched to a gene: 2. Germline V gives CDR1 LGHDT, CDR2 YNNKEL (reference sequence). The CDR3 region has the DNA TGTGCCAGCAGCCAAGTTACTAGCGGAGATACGCAGTATTTT. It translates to CASSQVTSGDTQYF.